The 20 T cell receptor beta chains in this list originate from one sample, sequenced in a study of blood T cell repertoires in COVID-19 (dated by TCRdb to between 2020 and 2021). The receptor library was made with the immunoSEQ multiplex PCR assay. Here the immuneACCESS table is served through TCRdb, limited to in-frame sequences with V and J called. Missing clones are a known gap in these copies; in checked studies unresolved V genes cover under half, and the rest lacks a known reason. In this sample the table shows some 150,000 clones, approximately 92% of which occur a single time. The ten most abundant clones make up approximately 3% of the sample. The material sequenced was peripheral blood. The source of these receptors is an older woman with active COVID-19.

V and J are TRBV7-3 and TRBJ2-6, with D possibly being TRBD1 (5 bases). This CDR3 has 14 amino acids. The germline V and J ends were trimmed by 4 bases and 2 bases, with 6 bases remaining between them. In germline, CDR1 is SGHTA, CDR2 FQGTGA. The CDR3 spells CASSSGTGANVLTF. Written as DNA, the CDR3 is TGTGCCAGCAGCTCAGGGACTGGGGCCAACGTCCTGACTTTC.

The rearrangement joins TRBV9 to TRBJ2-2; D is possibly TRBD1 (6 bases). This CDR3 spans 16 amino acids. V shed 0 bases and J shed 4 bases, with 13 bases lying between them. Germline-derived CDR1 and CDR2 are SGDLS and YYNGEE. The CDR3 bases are TGTGCCAGCAGCGTAGCGGCAGGGGCCGGCACCGGGGAGCTGTTTTTT. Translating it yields CASSVAAGAGTGELFF.

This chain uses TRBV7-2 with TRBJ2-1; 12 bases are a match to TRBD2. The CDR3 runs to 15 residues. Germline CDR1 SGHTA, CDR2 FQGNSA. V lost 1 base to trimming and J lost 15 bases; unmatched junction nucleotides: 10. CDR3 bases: TGTGCCAGCAGCTTAGGGCCGTCTAGCGGGGGGGCAACGTTCTTC. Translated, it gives CASSLGPSSGGATFF.

As DNA, the CDR3 is TGTGCCAGCAGCACACGGACAGGGCTCAGCTACGAGCAGTACTTC. It is translated as CASSTRTGLSYEQYF. The rearrangement joins TRBV7-9 to TRBJ2-7, with 8 bases fitting TRBD1. The ends lost 5 bases at V and 3 bases at J; junction bases unmatched: 9. The CDR3 has 15 residues. CDR1 and CDR2 (germline): SEHNR, FQNEAQ (reference sequence). The full variable domain, in which reference TRBV7-9 and TRBJ2-7 provide the parts outside the CDR3, is DTGVSQNPRHKITKRGQNVTFRCDPISEHNRLYWYRQTLGQGPEFLTYFQNEAQLEKSRLLSDRFSAERPKGSFSTLEIQRTEQGDSAMYLCASSTRTGLSYEQYFGPGTRLTVT.

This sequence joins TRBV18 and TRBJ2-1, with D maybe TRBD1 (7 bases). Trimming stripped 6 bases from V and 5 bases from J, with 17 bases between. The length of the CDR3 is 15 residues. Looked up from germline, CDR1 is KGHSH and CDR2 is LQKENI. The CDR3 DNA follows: TGTGCCAGCTCGGAGGGACAGAGAGGGAACAATGAGCAGTTCTTC. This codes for CASSEGQRGNNEQFF.

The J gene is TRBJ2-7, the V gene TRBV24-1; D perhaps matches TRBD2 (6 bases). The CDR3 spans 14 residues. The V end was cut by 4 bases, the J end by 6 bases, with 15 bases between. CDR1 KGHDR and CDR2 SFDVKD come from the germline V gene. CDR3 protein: CATSETGSRGEQYF. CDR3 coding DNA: TGTGCCACCAGTGAAACCGGGAGCCGGGGCGAGCAGTACTTC.

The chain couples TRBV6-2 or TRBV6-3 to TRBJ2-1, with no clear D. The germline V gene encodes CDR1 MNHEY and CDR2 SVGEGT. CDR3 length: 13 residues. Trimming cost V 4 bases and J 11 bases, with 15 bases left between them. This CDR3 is CASSSNPLGKQFF. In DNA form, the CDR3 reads TGTGCCAGCAGTTCCAATCCACTGGGCAAGCAGTTCTTC.

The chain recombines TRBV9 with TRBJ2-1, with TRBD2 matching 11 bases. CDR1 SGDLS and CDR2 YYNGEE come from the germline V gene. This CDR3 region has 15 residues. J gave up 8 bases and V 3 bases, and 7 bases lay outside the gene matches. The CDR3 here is CASSGLAGLWDEQFF. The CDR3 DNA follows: TGTGCCAGCAGCGGACTAGCGGGACTTTGGGATGAGCAGTTCTTC.

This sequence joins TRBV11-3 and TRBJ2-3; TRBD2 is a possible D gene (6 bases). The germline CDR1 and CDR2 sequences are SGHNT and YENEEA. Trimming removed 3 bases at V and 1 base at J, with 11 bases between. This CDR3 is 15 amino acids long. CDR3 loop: CASSLSWGGTDTQYF. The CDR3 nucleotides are TGTGCCAGCAGCTTGAGCTGGGGGGGCACAGATACGCAGTATTTT.

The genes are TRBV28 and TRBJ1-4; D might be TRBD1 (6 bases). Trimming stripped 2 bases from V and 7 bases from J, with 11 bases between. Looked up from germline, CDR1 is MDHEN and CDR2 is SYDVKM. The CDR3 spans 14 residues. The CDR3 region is CASSLGGWGEKLFF. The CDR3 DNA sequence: TGTGCCAGCAGTTTAGGGGGCTGGGGTGAAAAACTGTTTTTT.

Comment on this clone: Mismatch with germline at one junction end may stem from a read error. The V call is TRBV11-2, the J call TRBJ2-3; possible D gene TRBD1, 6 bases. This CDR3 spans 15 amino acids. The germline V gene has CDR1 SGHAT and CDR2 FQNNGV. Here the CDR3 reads CATSPLGARTDTQYF. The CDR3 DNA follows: TGTGCCACCAGCCCTCTGGGGGCACGCACAGATACGCAGTATTTT.

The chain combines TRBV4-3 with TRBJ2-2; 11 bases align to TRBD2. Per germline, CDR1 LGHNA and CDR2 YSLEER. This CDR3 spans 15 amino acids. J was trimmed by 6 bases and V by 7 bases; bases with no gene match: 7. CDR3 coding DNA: TGCGCCAGCAACACTATAGCGGGAGGGGCCGGGGAGCTGTTTTTT. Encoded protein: CASNTIAGGAGELFF.

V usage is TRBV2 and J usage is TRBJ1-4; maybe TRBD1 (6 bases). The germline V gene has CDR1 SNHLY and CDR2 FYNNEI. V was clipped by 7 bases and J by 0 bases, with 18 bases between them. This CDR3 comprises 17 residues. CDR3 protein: CASNLPSWTATNEKLFF. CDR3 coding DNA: TGTGCCAGCAATCTCCCCAGCTGGACAGCAACTAATGAAAAACTGTTTTTT.

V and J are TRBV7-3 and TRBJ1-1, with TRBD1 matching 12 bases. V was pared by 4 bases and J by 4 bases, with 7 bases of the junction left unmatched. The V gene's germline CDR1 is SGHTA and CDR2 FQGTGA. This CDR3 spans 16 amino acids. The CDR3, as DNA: TGTGCCAGCAGCTCGGGACAGGGGGCTAGTACCACTGAAGCTTTCTTT. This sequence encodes CASSSGQGASTTEAFF.

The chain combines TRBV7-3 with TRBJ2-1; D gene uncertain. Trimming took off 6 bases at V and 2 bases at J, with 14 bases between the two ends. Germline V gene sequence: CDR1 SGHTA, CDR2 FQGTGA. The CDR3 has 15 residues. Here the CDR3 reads CASSGGGAAYNEQFF. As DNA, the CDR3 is TGTGCCAGCAGTGGCGGCGGTGCGGCCTACAATGAGCAGTTCTTC. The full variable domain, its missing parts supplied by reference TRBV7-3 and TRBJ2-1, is GAGVSQTPSNKVTEKGKYVELRCDPISGHTALYWYRQSLGQGPEFLIYFQGTGAADDSGLPNDRFFAVRPEGSVSTLKIQRTERGDSAVYLCASSGGGAAYNEQFFGPGTRLTVL.

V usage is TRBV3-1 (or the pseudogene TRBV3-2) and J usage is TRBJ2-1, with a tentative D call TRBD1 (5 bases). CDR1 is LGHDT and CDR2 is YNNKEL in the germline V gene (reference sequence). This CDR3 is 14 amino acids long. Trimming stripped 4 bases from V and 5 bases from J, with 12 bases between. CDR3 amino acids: CASSPLGANNEQFF. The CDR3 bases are TGTGCCAGCAGCCCCCTTGGGGCCAACAATGAGCAGTTCTTC.

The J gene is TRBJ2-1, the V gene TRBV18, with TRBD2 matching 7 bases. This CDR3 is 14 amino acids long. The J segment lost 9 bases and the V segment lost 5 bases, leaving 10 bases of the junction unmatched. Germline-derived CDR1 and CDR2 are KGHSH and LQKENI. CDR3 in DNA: TGTGCCAGCTCAAGGACTAGTAAGACGGGTGAGCAGTTCTTC. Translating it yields CASSRTSKTGEQFF. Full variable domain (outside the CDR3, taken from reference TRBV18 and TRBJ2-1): NAGVMQNPRHLVRRRGQEARLRCSPMKGHSHVYWYRQLPEEGLKFMVYLQKENIIDESGMPKERFSAEFPKEGPSILRIQQVVRGDSAAYFCASSRTSKTGEQFFGPGTRLTVL.

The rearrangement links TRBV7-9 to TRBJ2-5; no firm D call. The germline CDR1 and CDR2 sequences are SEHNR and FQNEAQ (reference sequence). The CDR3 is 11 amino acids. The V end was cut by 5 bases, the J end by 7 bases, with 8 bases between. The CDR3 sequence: CASSPTGTQYF. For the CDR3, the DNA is TGTGCCAGCAGCCCCACGGGGACCCAGTACTTC.

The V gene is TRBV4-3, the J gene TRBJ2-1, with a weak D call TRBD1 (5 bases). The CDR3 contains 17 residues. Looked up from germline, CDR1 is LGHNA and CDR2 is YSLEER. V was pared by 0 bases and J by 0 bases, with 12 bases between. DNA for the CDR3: TGCGCCAGCAGCCAAGATCTGGACACCAGCTCCTACAATGAGCAGTTCTTC. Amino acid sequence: CASSQDLDTSSYNEQFF.

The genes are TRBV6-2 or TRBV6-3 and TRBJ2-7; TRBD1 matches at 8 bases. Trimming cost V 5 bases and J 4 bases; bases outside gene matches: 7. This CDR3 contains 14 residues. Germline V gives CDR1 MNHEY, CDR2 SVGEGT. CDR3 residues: CASSPGQAKYEQYF. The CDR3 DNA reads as TGTGCCAGCAGTCCGGGACAGGCGAAATACGAGCAGTACTTC.